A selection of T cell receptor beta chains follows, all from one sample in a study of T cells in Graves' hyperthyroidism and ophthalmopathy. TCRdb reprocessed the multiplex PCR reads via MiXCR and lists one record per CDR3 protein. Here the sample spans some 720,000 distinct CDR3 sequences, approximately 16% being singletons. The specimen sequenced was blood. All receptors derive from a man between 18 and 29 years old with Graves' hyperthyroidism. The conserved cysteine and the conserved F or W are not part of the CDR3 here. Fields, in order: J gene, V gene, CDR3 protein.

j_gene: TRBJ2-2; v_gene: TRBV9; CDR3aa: ASSLGPPGGTSGGNTGELF
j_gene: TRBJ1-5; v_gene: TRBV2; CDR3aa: ARGGGERNQPQH
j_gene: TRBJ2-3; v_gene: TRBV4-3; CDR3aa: ASSPGGTSRTDTQY
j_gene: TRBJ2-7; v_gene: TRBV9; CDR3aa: ASSVTPVVRHEQY
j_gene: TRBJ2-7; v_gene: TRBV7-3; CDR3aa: ASSTKREGPYEQY
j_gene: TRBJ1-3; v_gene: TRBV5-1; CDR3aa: ASRTGTGVTGNTIY
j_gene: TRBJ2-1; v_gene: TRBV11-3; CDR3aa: ASSFEGGDNEQF
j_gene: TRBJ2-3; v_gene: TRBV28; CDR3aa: ASSDRGQGTDTQY
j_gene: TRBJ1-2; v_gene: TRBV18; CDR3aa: ASSRWDSPANYGYT
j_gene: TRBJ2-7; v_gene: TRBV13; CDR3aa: ASSLEGFPYEQY
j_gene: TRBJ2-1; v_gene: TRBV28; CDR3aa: ASRGRGRHEQF
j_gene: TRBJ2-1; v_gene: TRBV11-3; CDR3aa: ASSLGGNRGNEQF
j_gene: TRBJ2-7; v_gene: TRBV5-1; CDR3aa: ASSQAHSGYEQY
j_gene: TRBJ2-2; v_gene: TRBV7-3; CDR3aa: ASSLGHNTGELF
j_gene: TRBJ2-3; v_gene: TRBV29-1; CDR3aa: SVGSGIGDTQY
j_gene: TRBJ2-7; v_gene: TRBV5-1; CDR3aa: ASSLGGTYSYEQY
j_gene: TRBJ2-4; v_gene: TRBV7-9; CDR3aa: ASSPSGGVRNIQY
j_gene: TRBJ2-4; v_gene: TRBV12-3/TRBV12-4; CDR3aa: ASTRTGGAKNIQY
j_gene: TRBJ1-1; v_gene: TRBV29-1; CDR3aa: SVDEGNTEAF
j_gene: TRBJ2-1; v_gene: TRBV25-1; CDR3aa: ASSDRRGGRFHEQF
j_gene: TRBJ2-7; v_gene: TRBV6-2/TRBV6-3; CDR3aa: ASTAGSSEQY
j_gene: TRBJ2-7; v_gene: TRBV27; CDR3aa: ASSPGTGGWEQY
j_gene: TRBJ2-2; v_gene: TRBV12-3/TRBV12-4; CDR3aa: ASSRLGGELF
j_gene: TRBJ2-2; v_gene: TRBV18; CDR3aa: ASPPVRERNTGELF
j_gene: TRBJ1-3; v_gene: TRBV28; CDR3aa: ASGVRGNTIY
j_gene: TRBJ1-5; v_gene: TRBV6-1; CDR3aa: ASTYFKDRAMEPQH
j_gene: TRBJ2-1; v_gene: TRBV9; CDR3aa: ASSVDRGGYNEQF
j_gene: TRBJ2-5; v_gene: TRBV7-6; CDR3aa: ASSFRDQETQY
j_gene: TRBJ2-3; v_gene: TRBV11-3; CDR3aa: ASSLDRDRGQDTQY
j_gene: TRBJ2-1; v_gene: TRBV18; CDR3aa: ASSPAAGHGNEQF
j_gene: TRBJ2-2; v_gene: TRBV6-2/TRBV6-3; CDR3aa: ASGLAGHTGELF
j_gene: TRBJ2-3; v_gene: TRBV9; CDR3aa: ASSVARREGGTDTQY
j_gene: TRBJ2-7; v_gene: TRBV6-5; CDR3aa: ASSYSGGGLRDEQY
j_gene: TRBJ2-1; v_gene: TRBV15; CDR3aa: ATSRSEGRDDNEQF
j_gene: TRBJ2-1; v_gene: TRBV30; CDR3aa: AWSYRHAGTSGRASRNEQF
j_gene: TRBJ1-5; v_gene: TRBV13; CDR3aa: ASSLGGAGVDQPQH
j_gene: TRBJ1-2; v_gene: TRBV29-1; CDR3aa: SVEGDRGGSGYT
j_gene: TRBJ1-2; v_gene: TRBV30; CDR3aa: AWSPGQNYGYT
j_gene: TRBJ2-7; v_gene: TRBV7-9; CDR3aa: ASSPESAPEQY
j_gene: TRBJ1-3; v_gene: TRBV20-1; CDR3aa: SARTRHGNTIY
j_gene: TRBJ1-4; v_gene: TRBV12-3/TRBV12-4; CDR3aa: ASSLGEGSREKLF
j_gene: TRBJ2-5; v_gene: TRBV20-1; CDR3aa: SAFQETQY
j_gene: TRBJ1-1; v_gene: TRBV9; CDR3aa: ASSVEGMGNTEAF
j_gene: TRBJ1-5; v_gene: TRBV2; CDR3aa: ASSAGWSIQPQH
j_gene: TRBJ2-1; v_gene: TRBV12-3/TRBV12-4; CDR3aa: ASTYDKSSYDEQF
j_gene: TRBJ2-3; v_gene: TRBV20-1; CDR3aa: SARQGADTQY
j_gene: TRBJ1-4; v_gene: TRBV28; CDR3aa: ASSSTGVEKLF
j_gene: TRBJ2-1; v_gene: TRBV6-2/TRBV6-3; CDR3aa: ASSYSRTGEQF
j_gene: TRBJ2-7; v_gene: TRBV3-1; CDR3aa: ASSRPGASSYEQY
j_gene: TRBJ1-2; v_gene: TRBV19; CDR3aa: ASSTRRFPYGYT
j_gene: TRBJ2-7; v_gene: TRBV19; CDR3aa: ASSHGTGVYEQY
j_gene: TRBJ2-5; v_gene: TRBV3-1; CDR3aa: ASSHSSTADQETQY
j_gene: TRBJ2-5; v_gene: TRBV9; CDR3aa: ASSVEPGGETQY
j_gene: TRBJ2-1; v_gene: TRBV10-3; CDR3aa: AISERLAVDEQF
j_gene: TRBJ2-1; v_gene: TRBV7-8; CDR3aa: ASIHDDGISYNEQF
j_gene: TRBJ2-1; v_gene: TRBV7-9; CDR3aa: ASSFIGLAGYEQF
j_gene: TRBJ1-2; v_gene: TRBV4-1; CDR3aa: ASSQDQDNTNYGYT
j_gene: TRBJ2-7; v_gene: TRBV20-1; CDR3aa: SARWGLALSYEQY
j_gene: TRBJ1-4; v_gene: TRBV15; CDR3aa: ATSRDPAGGRKLF
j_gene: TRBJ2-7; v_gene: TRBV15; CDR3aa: ATSVPRGGTYEQY